The next 15 T cell receptor beta chains were all read from a single sample in a study of identical twins. TCRdb re-derived calls from the 5' RACE reads in MiXCR, one entry per CDR3 protein. The sample consists of 500,000 to 550,000 distinct CDR3 sequences, 20% to 25% of them appearing once. This sample also belongs to another study, concerning yellow fever vaccine responses in identical twins.

Sequenced material: CD4+ T cells sorted from blood. Receptors originate from a woman between 18 and 29 years old in good health.

The chain is built from TRBV29-1 and TRBJ2-7, with D possibly being TRBD2 (6 bases). Germline V lookup: CDR1 SQVTM, CDR2 ANQGSEA. V was pared by 1 base and J by 0 bases, with 16 bases between. The CDR3 totals 16 residues. The CDR3 nucleotides are TGCAGCGTTGAAGGGGGGAGGACCAAGGGCTCCTACGAGCAGTACTTC. This gives the protein CSVEGGRTKGSYEQYF.

There are a few counts of this clonotype. The chain links TRBV2 to TRBJ1-5; D may be TRBD1 (6 bases). The CDR3 sequence is 13 residues long. Trimming took 1 base from V and 6 from J, leaving 7 bases between them. Germline lookup yields CDR1 SNHLY and CDR2 FYNNEI. CDR3 residues: CASSEGGAQPQHF. The CDR3 bases are TGTGCCAGCAGTGAAGGGGGGGCTCAGCCCCAGCATTTT.

The chain carries TRBV12-3 or TRBV12-4 and TRBJ2-2, with D unclear. The CDR3 has 15 residues. Trimming pared 5 bases from V and 1 base from J, leaving 11 bases between. The CDR3 loop reads CASSPQWRNTGELFF. The DNA of the CDR3 is TGTGCCAGCAGTCCCCAATGGCGGAACACCGGGGAGCTGTTTTTT.

This clonotype was seen more than once but under ten times. This chain joins TRBV5-1 and TRBJ2-2; no reliable D call. Germline lookup yields CDR1 SGHRS and CDR2 YFSETQ. The CDR3 is made up of 19 amino acids. V was trimmed by 0 bases and J by 1 base, leaving 19 bases between them. The CDR3 is CASSLGFSPETQNTGELFF. DNA for the CDR3: TGCGCCAGCAGCTTGGGTTTTAGCCCCGAAACTCAGAACACCGGGGAGCTGTTTTTT.

CDR3 in amino acids: CASSLTPSLTDTQYF. CDR3 in DNA: TGTGCCAGCAGTTTGACCCCCTCCTTAACAGATACGCAGTATTTT. The gene calls are TRBV12-3 or TRBV12-4 and TRBJ2-3; D is unresolved. This CDR3 is built from 15 residues. The germline V and J ends were trimmed by 3 bases and 3 bases, with 13 bases remaining between them.

V and J are TRBV28 and TRBJ2-7; 7 bases fit TRBD2. Germline V gene sequence: CDR1 MDHEN, CDR2 SYDVKM. Trimming removed 6 bases from V and 2 bases from J; junction bases left unmatched: 7. There are 14 residues in the CDR3. For the CDR3, the DNA is TGTGCCAGCAGGGGGGGGGGAAGAACCTACGAGCAGTACGTC. Protein sequence: CASRGGGRTYEQYV.

This clonotype was seen only a few times. The chain employs TRBV5-1 and TRBJ1-5; tentative D call: TRBD1 (6 bases). The CDR3 spans 15 residues. Deletions cut 2 bases from V and 4 bases from J, with 13 bases between. Germline CDR1 and CDR2: SGHRS and YFSETQ. The CDR3 bases are TGCGCCAGCAGCTTATCGGGGGCCGTAAATCAGCCCCAGCATTTT. Amino acids: CASSLSGAVNQPQHF.

This clonotype was recorded at least ten times. The V and J genes are TRBV5-1 and TRBJ2-2; the D gene is possibly TRBD1 (6 bases). The germline V and J ends were trimmed by 6 bases and 1 base, with 16 bases remaining between them. CDR1 and CDR2 (germline): SGHRS, YFSETQ. This CDR3 has 16 amino acids. CDR3 protein: CASTRGGSRNTGELFF. The CDR3 bases are TGCGCCAGCACCCGAGGGGGATCCCGGAACACCGGGGAGCTGTTTTTT.

This clonotype was counted between two and nine times. The rearrangement uses TRBV20-1 and TRBJ2-3; D is ambiguous. V lost 5 bases and J 7 bases, leaving 10 bases between the germline ends. There are 11 residues in the CDR3. The V gene's germline CDR1 is DFQATT and CDR2 SNEGSKA (reference sequence). For the CDR3, the DNA is TGCAGTGCTCAGGTTGGCTATACGCAGTATTTT. This sequence encodes CSAQVGYTQYF.

Of note for this clonotype: Compared with germline, one end of the junction differs, possibly owing to a read error. The V call is TRBV3-1, the J call TRBJ2-3; 8 bases agree with TRBD2. The CDR3 has 16 residues. Germline lookup yields CDR1 LGHDT and CDR2 YNNKEL (reference sequence). CDR3 nucleotides: TGTGCCAACAGCCATAGCGGGGCATATAGAACAGATACGCAGTATTTT. Translation gives CANSHSGAYRTDTQYF.

This clonotype was observed a handful of times. The V call is TRBV5-1, the J call TRBJ2-7; D is tentatively TRBD1 or TRBD2 (5 bases each). The CDR3 sequence is 16 residues long. With 1 base removed from V and 2 bases from J, the gap between germline ends came to 16 bases. CDR1 is SGHRS, CDR2 YFSETQ, per germline. The CDR3 here is CASSLSVAKGPYEQYF. CDR3 bases: TGCGCCAGCAGCTTGTCGGTGGCGAAGGGACCCTACGAGCAGTACTTC.

The rearrangement joins TRBV5-1 to TRBJ2-3, with 7 bases identical to TRBD2. The CDR3 extends over 17 amino acids. The germline V gene has CDR1 SGHRS and CDR2 YFSETQ. The V and J ends lost 0 bases and 1 base, in that order; junction bases with no gene match: 8. CDR3 sequence (DNA): TGCGCCAGCAGCTTGGTCGTGTGCGGGGGAGGCACAGATACGCAGTATTTT. Its protein is CASSLVVCGGGTDTQYF.

The chain employs TRBV5-6 and TRBJ2-3; 9 bases are shared with TRBD2. V was pared by 3 bases and J by 0 bases, with 5 bases of the junction left unmatched. Germline V lookup: CDR1 SGHDT, CDR2 YYEEEE. The CDR3 sequence is 16 residues long. The CDR3 DNA sequence: TGTGCCAGCAGCTATTCTAGCGGGATGAGCACAGATACGCAGTATTTT. Amino acid sequence: CASSYSSGMSTDTQYF. Complete variable domain (other parts from reference TRBV5-6 and TRBJ2-3): DAGVTQSPTHLIKTRGQQVTLRCSPKSGHDTVSWYQQALGQGPQFIFQYYEEEERQRGNFPDRFSGHQFPNYSSELNVNALLLGDSALYLCASSYSSGMSTDTQYFGPGTRLTVL.

V and J are TRBV14 and TRBJ2-7; D ambiguous. Per germline, CDR1 SGHDN and CDR2 FVKESK. V dropped 1 base and J dropped 2 bases, with 12 bases sitting between them. The CDR3 spans 15 residues. The CDR3 reads CASSQVWGNPYEQYF. CDR3 in DNA: TGTGCCAGCAGCCAAGTATGGGGAAACCCCTACGAGCAGTACTTC.

The CDR3 nucleotides read TGCAGTGCTAGACCGGGATCGGGCGGTGGCACAGATACGCAGTATTTT. It is translated as CSARPGSGGGTDTQYF. The V and J genes are TRBV20-1 and TRBJ2-3; possible D gene TRBD2, 5 bases. V gave up 2 bases and J gave up 1 base, with 16 bases separating them. CDR3 length: 16 residues. The germline gives CDR1 DFQATT, CDR2 SNEGSKA (reference sequence).